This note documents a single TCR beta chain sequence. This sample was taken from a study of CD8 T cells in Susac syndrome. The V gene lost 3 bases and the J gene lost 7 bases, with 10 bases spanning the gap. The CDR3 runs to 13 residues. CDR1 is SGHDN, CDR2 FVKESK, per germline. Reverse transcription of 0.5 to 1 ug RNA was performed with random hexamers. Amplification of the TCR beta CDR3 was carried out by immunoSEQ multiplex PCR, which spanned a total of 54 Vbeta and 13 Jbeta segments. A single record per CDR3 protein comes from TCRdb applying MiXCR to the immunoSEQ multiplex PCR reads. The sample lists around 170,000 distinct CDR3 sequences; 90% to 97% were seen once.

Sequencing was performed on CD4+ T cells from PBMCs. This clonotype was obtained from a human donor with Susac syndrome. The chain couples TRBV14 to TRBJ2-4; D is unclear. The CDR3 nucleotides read TGTGCCAGCAGCCAGGGTTTGAGGAACATTCAGTACTTC. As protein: CASSQGLRNIQYF.